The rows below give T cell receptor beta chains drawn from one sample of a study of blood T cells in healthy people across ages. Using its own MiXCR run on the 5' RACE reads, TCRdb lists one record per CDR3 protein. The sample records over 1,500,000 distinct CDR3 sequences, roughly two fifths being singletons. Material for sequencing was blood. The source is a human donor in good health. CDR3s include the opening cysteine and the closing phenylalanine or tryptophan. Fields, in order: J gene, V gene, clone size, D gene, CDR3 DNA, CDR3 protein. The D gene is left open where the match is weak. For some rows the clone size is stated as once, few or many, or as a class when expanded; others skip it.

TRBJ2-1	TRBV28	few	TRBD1	TGTGCCAGCAGTACCCGGGACAGGGGCTATGAGCAGTTCTTC	CASSTRDRGYEQFF
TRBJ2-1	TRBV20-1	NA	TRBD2	TGCAGTGCTAGAGATCCTGGACCCAGCGGGGCGTACAATGAGCAGTTCTTC	CSARDPGPSGAYNEQFF
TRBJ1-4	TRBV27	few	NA	TGTGCCAGCAGTTTTAAAGGAGCAACTAATGAAAAACTGTTTTTT	CASSFKGATNEKLFF
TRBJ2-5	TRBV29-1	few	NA	TGCAGCGGCCTAGGAGAGACCCAGTACTTC	CSGLGETQYF
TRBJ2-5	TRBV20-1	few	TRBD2	TGCAGTGCTAGAGTGCCGTTAGCGGGAGAGACCCAGTACTTC	CSARVPLAGETQYF
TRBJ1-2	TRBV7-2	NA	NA	TGTGCCAGCAGCTTAGTAATAGGGGAAAGCTATGGCTACACCTTC	CASSLVIGESYGYTF
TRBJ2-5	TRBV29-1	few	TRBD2	TGCAGCGTTGAAGGGACTAGCGGGGGTCGTGAGACCCAGTACTTC	CSVEGTSGGRETQYF
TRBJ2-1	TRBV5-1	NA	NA	TGCGCCAGCAGCTTCAAGGGGTTGGGCGATGAGCAGTTCTTC	CASSFKGLGDEQFF
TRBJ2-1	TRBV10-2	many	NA	TGCGCCAGCACCAGGGCTTATGAGCAGTTCTTC	CASTRAYEQFF
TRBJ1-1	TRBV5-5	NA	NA	TGTGCCAGCAGCTTTGAGTCGGGGGAGCTGAACACTGAAGCTTTCTTT	CASSFESGELNTEAFF
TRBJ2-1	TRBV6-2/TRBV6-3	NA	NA	TGTGCCAGCAGTTACGGAGAGGGAGGGCAGTTCTTC	CASSYGEGGQFF
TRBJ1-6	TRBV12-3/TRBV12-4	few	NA	TGTGCCAGCAGTTTGTCTTCCCGGCCAAATTCACCCCTCCACTTT	CASSLSSRPNSPLHF
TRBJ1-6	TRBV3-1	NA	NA	TGTGCCAGCAGCCTAACGGGAACAGAGGATAGTTCACCCCGCCACTTT	CASSLTGTEDSSPRHF
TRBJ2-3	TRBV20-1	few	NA	TGCAGTGCTATGACGGAATTCACAGATACGCAGTATTTT	CSAMTEFTDTQYF